This T cell receptor (beta chain) stems from a study of graft-versus-host responses after intestinal transplantation. For the study at large: The whole recipient group had anti-thymocyte globulin induction followed by tacrolimus and steroids for two to three years.

V lost 1 base to trimming and J lost 3 bases, with 6 bases between them. The CDR3 is made up of 12 amino acids. CDR1 is SQVTM and CDR2 is ANQGSEA in the germline V gene. Sequenced by immunoSEQ multiplex PCR; TCRdb stores in-frame clones only, minus some. The table shows around 20,000 clones, with about four fifths occurring only once. Sample: PBMCs, taken 14 days after transplant. The chain combines TRBV29-1 with TRBJ2-5, with a tentative D call TRBD2 (5 bases). The receptor comes from a human patient who received an intestinal transplant, so some T cells may come from the graft donor. The chain's CDR3 is CSVEVREETQYF. The CDR3 DNA is TGCAGCGTTGAAGTGAGGGAAGAGACCCAGTACTTC.